The 4 T cell receptor beta chains below were found in one sample sequenced in a study of T cells in Graves' hyperthyroidism and ophthalmopathy. The CDR3 regions of TCR beta were amplified from RNA transcripts. Using the HTBI primer set, a first-round RT-PCR was run on the TCR CDR3. One entry per CDR3 protein, called by TCRdb with MiXCR from the multiplex PCR reads. This repertoire shows 600,000 to 800,000 distinct CDR3 sequences, approximately 40% found once; its top ten account for less than 40%. The sample taken for sequencing was blood. The receptors were gathered from a woman aged 40 to 50 with Graves' hyperthyroidism.

This clonotype was observed once. The rearrangement joins TRBV24-1 to TRBJ1-5; the match to TRBD1 covers 10 bases. Germline-derived CDR1 and CDR2 are KGHDR and SFDVKD. With 4 bases clipped from V and 2 bases from J, the junction kept 4 bases outside the gene matches. The CDR3 has 16 amino acids. CDR3 sequence reads: CATSDPGTGGNQPQHF. CDR3 DNA sequence: TGTGCCACCAGTGACCCCGGGACAGGGGGCAATCAGCCCCAGCATTTT.

This clonotype was counted a few times. V gene TRBV5-8 combines with J gene TRBJ1-5, with no clear D. CDR1 is SGHTS and CDR2 is YDEGEE in the germline V gene. V was trimmed by 2 bases and J by 10 bases, leaving 16 bases between them. This CDR3 is 14 amino acids long. The CDR3 here is CASSLGRQRSPQHF. The CDR3 coding sequence is TGTGCCAGCAGCTTAGGTCGGCAGCGAAGCCCCCAGCATTTT.

This clonotype has just a few counts. This chain uses TRBV10-3 with TRBJ1-3; no firm D call. V lost 6 bases and J lost 0, with 9 bases in between. The germline V gene has CDR1 ENHRY and CDR2 SYGVKD. The CDR3 is made up of 14 amino acids. The CDR3 loop reads CAIRVSVSGNTIYF. CDR3 in DNA: TGTGCCATCAGAGTCAGCGTCTCTGGAAACACCATATATTTT.

The table lists this clonotype with many counts. The CDR3 coding sequence is TGCAGCGTTCTAGGACAGGGTGACTATGGCTACACCTTC. Translated, it gives CSVLGQGDYGYTF. This chain connects TRBV29-1 to TRBJ1-2, with 8 bases identical to TRBD1. CDR3 size: 13 residues. V gave up 5 bases and J gave up 3 bases; unmatched junction bases: 5. Germline V lookup: CDR1 SQVTM, CDR2 ANQGSEA.